This TCR beta chain is from a study of blood T cell repertoires in COVID-19. Study at large: Both acute and convalescent COVID-19 samples were obtained from the United States, Italy and Spain. T cells, B-cell-depleted T cells, or PBMCs supplied cDNA or gDNA.

Looked up from germline, CDR1 is DFQATT and CDR2 is SNEGSKA (reference sequence). CDR3 length: 13 residues. Trimming shortened V by 3 bases and J by 7 bases, and 15 bases separated the two germline ends. In the original analysis: The authors estimated nucleated cell counts from reference gene primer amplification. The protocol was immunoSEQ multiplex PCR, while the TCRdb copy is restricted to in-frame clones and leaves out a portion. That table supplies the V and J calls and clone size; D and trimming were determined from the DNA. The sample lists roughly 100,000 clones; 87% were seen once. This chain links TRBV20-1 with TRBJ1-2, with D possibly matching TRBD1 (6 bases). The sequence was obtained from a man aged 50-59 years with active COVID-19. The sequencing input was peripheral blood. The CDR3 sequence is CSASSGEGSGYTF. The CDR3, as DNA: TGCAGTGCTAGTTCAGGGGAGGGGTCTGGCTACACCTTC.